These 27 T cell receptor beta chains originate from one sample sequenced in a study of T cell responses to AZD1222 COVID-19 vaccine (dated by TCRdb to 2020 to 2022). The sample's time point, from its label and the paper: baseline before first vaccination. Libraries came from the immunoSEQ multiplex PCR assay. TCRdb limited this immuneACCESS table to in-frame rearrangements with V and J called. A share of clones is missing; checked studies link under half to unresolved V genes, and the rest is unexplained. The sample has approximately 100,000 clones on record, roughly 89% of them singletons. Roughly 3.5% of the sample lies in the top ten. The sample was peripheral blood, taken on day 0 of AZD1222 vaccination. These receptors were taken from an adult in good health.

The J gene is TRBJ2-7, the V gene TRBV4-3; the match to TRBD1 covers 8 bases. After removal of 0 bases from V and 3 bases from J, the junction contained 19 bases not matched to a gene. Germline CDR1 LGHNA, CDR2 YSLEER. The CDR3 covers 20 residues. The DNA for the CDR3 is TGCGCCAGCAGCCAAGATCGTGGGCAGGGGGCGCTTGGCGGCAACTACGAGCAGTACTTC. Translation gives CASSQDRGQGALGGNYEQYF.

The chain has TRBV7-9 and TRBJ1-1; TRBD1 is a possible D gene (6 bases). From germline, CDR1 is SEHNR and CDR2 FQNEAQ (reference sequence). The ends were cut back, 5 bases at V and 3 bases at J, with 13 bases in the middle. The CDR3 extends over 14 amino acids. The CDR3 DNA sequence: TGTGCCAGCAGCAACAGGGCTTCGGACACTGAAGCTTTCTTT. Amino acids: CASSNRASDTEAFF. Together with reference TRBV7-9 and TRBJ1-1, the CDR3 gives the full variable domain: DTGVSQNPRHKITKRGQNVTFRCDPISEHNRLYWYRQTLGQGPEFLTYFQNEAQLEKSRLLSDRFSAERPKGSFSTLEIQRTEQGDSAMYLCASSNRASDTEAFFGQGTRLTVV.

The chain has TRBV14 and TRBJ1-6, with 10 bases lining up with TRBD1. The trim removed 4 bases at V and 6 bases at J, leaving 3 bases unmatched. Germline V CDR1 and CDR2: SGHDN, FVKESK. This CDR3 has 15 residues. CDR3 sequence (DNA): TGTGCCAGCAGCCGGGGACAGGGGATTAATTCACCCCTCCACTTT. Its protein is CASSRGQGINSPLHF. Full variable domain (missing parts from reference TRBV14 and TRBJ1-6): EAGVTQFPSHSVIEKGQTVTLRCDPISGHDNLYWYRRVMGKEIKFLLHFVKESKQDESGMPNNRFLAERTGGTYSTLKVQPAELEDSGVYFCASSRGQGINSPLHFGNGTRLTVT.

This sequence joins TRBV30 and TRBJ1-3, with D hard to call. V lost 2 bases to trimming and J lost 4 bases, with 9 bases between them. The length of the CDR3 is 13 residues. Germline V gene sequence: CDR1 GTSNPN, CDR2 SVGIG (reference sequence). The CDR3 DNA reads as TGTGCCTGGAGTTCGGGGAACGGAAACACCATATATTTT. It translates to CAWSSGNGNTIYF.

The genes are TRBV19 and TRBJ2-7, with D perhaps TRBD2 (6 bases). Trimming took 3 bases from V and 0 from J, leaving 9 bases between them. CDR1 is LNHDA, CDR2 SQIVND, per germline (reference sequence). There are 14 residues in the CDR3. In nucleotides, the CDR3 is TGTGCCAGTAGTATGGCGGGATTCTCCTACGAGCAGTACTTC. It codes for CASSMAGFSYEQYF.

The rearrangement links TRBV7-2 to TRBJ1-1; D not resolved. Germline values: CDR1 SGHTA, CDR2 FQGNSA. V lost 3 bases, J lost 0 bases, and 11 bases lay in between. CDR3 length: 15 residues. This chain's CDR3 is CASSLWGVMNTEAFF. The CDR3 region has the DNA TGTGCCAGCAGCTTGTGGGGAGTCATGAACACTGAAGCTTTCTTT.

The rearrangement joins TRBV9 to TRBJ1-2; TRBD1 is a possible D gene (6 bases). The germline CDR1 and CDR2 sequences are SGDLS and YYNGEE. The CDR3 covers 16 residues. Trimming removed 4 bases at V and 0 bases at J, with 16 bases between. This chain's CDR3 is CASSHPTGRANYGYTF. DNA of the CDR3: TGTGCCAGCAGCCATCCTACAGGGAGAGCTAACTATGGCTACACCTTC.

This chain connects TRBV5-4 to TRBJ2-3; D perhaps matches TRBD2 (6 bases). Trimming removed 3 bases at V and 6 bases at J, with 14 bases between. This CDR3 region has 14 residues. Germline V CDR1 and CDR2: SGHNT, YYREEE (reference sequence). The CDR3 DNA is TGTGCCAGCAGCTCGCCTCCGGAGGGGGATACGCAGTATTTT. Protein sequence: CASSSPPEGDTQYF.

V is TRBV6-2 or TRBV6-3 and J is TRBJ2-1; D is undetermined. Trimming left V 5 bases short and J 1 base short, with 6 bases between. Looked up from germline, CDR1 is MNHEY and CDR2 is SVGEGT. This CDR3 region has 13 residues. The CDR3 DNA is TGTGCCAGCAGTCGACCATCCTACAATGAGCAGTTCTTC. Its translation: CASSRPSYNEQFF.

The chain recombines TRBV6-5 with TRBJ1-2, with 7 bases matching TRBD1. This CDR3 has 15 amino acids. Germline assignment: CDR1 MNHEY and CDR2 SVGAGI. Trimming cost V 1 base and J 6 bases; bases outside gene matches: 8. The CDR3 DNA reads as TGTGCCAGCAGTTACTATTATCAGGGGGGCGATGGCTACACCTTC. It translates to CASSYYYQGGDGYTF.

The CDR3 loop is CASRASTTTDTQYF. CDR3 DNA sequence: TGTGCCAGCAGGGCCTCAACCACCACAGATACGCAGTATTTT. This chain connects TRBV2 to TRBJ2-3; the D is unclear. The CDR3 consists of 14 residues. Germline CDR1 and CDR2: SNHLY and FYNNEI. The V end was cut by 6 bases, the J end by 2 bases, with 12 bases between.

The chain uses TRBV6-1 and TRBJ1-5; no clear D gene. The V end lost 2 bases, the J end lost 7 bases, and 9 bases lay between the germline ends. This CDR3 contains 13 residues. Germline CDR1 reads MNHNS; CDR2 reads SASEGT. The CDR3 region is CASSEIGEQPQHF. CDR3 coding DNA: TGTGCCAGCAGTGAAATAGGCGAGCAGCCCCAGCATTTT.

CDR3 residues: CASSTRGDTGELFF. The DNA for the CDR3 is TGTGCCAGCAGCACCAGGGGGGACACCGGGGAGCTGTTTTTT. The genes are TRBV11-3 and TRBJ2-2; TRBD1 might be the D (7 bases). Trimming left V 5 bases short and J 3 bases short, with 10 bases between. The CDR3 totals 14 residues. Germline V gene data show CDR1 as SGHNT and CDR2 as YENEEA.

The V and J genes are TRBV9 and TRBJ2-1; the match to TRBD2 covers 10 bases. Unmatched junction bases numbered 8, after V lost 3 bases and J lost 8 bases. The CDR3 is made up of 15 amino acids. Per the germline V gene, CDR1 is SGDLS and CDR2 is YYNGEE. CDR3 in amino acids: CASSASGGAADEQFF. DNA of the CDR3: TGTGCCAGCAGCGCAAGCGGGGGGGCCGCGGATGAGCAGTTCTTC.

In this sample, this clone turned up once. The CDR3 region has the DNA TGTGCCAGCAGCTTCCTCGGTTGGGCCGGGGAGCTGTTTTTT. It is translated as CASSFLGWAGELFF. The rearrangement joins TRBV7-8 to TRBJ2-2, with no clear D. Trimming removed 3 bases at V and 6 bases at J, with 11 bases between. This CDR3 is 14 amino acids long. Looked up from germline, CDR1 is SGHVS and CDR2 is FQNEAQ.

This chain links TRBV6-5 with TRBJ1-1, with TRBD1 matching 10 bases. Unmatched junction bases numbered 13, after V lost 5 bases and J lost 10 bases. CDR1 is MNHEY and CDR2 is SVGAGI in the germline V gene. The CDR3 consists of 15 residues. The CDR3: CASSPAGAGTGVAFF. The CDR3 DNA follows: TGTGCCAGCAGTCCGGCGGGCGCCGGGACAGGGGTAGCTTTCTTT.

The rearrangement links TRBV19 to TRBJ2-1, with 12 bases matching TRBD2. This CDR3 has 17 residues. CDR1 is LNHDA and CDR2 is SQIVND in the germline V gene (reference sequence). J gave up 6 bases and V 0 bases, and 6 bases lay outside the gene matches. This CDR3 is CASSIDLAGGLRNEQFF. DNA for the CDR3: TGTGCCAGTAGTATAGATCTAGCGGGGGGGCTGCGCAATGAGCAGTTCTTC.

This chain joins TRBV30 and TRBJ1-1, with D hard to call. This CDR3 region has 15 residues. Germline values: CDR1 GTSNPN, CDR2 SVGIG (reference sequence). Trimming removed 0 bases from V and 4 bases from J, with 15 bases in between. The CDR3 sequence is CAWSVLVQLPTEAFF. The CDR3 DNA follows: TGTGCCTGGAGTGTATTAGTACAGCTCCCCACTGAAGCTTTCTTT.

The chain carries TRBV7-2 and TRBJ2-1; no definite D call. V gave up 6 bases and J gave up 5 bases, with 11 bases separating them. Per the germline V gene, CDR1 is SGHTA and CDR2 is FQGNSA. This CDR3 comprises 13 residues. The CDR3: CASRSDGNNEQFF. In DNA form, the CDR3 reads TGTGCCAGCAGGTCGGACGGAAACAATGAGCAGTTCTTC.

The chain has TRBV30 and TRBJ1-1, with TRBD1 identical over 7 bases. Trimming removed 6 bases from V and 5 bases from J; junction bases left unmatched: 9. This CDR3 is built from 13 residues. The germline V gene encodes CDR1 GTSNPN and CDR2 SVGIG (reference sequence). CDR3 protein: CACSRQGRTEAFF. Here the CDR3 DNA reads TGTGCCTGCAGCAGACAGGGAAGGACTGAAGCTTTCTTT.

The DNA of the CDR3 is TGTGCCAGCAGTTTATCGGCGTTCTACGAGCAGTACTTC. This sequence encodes CASSLSAFYEQYF. The chain is built from TRBV27 and TRBJ2-7; D is ambiguous. The CDR3 is 13 residues long. The V gene's germline CDR1 is MNHEY and CDR2 SMNVEV (reference sequence). V shed 0 bases and J shed 3 bases, with 6 bases lying between them.

The rearrangement uses TRBV19 and TRBJ1-1, with D uncertain. V was clipped by 5 bases and J by 1 base, with 14 bases between them. Germline lookup yields CDR1 LNHDA and CDR2 SQIVND (reference sequence). The CDR3 sequence is 15 residues long. In nucleotides, the CDR3 is TGTGCCAGTAGTCCCGGACTCCGGGGGAACACTGAAGCTTTCTTT. Translating gives CASSPGLRGNTEAFF.

This sequence joins TRBV19 and TRBJ2-1; 9 bases agree with TRBD2. The CDR3 is 15 amino acids. Looked up from germline, CDR1 is LNHDA and CDR2 is SQIVND (reference sequence). Trimming at V came to 3 bases and at J to 6 bases, leaving 6 bases not matched to a gene. The CDR3: CASSISSGGPNEQFF. The CDR3 DNA reads TGTGCCAGTAGTATTAGTAGCGGGGGCCCCAATGAGCAGTTCTTC.

This clone appeared once. The chain has TRBV7-8 and TRBJ2-1; possible D gene TRBD2, 7 bases. Germline V gene sequence: CDR1 SGHVS, CDR2 FQNEAQ. CDR3 size: 18 residues. Between the trimmed V and J ends, which lost 2 bases and 0 bases, there was a span of 17 bases. This CDR3 is CASSLLTGGFSSYNEQFF. Written as DNA, the CDR3 is TGTGCCAGCAGCTTATTAACGGGGGGCTTCAGCTCCTACAATGAGCAGTTCTTC.

This clone came up once. The chain employs TRBV27 and TRBJ2-1; TRBD2 matches 7 bases. CDR3 length equals 18 residues. V gave up 2 bases and J gave up 3 bases; unmatched junction bases: 13. Germline CDR1 MNHEY, CDR2 SMNVEV (reference sequence). The CDR3: CASSLQGGGGPLYNEQFF. In DNA form, the CDR3 reads TGTGCCAGCAGTTTACAAGGTGGGGGGGGACCCCTCTACAATGAGCAGTTCTTC.

The rearrangement joins TRBV2 to TRBJ2-2; D unresolved. From germline, CDR1 is SNHLY and CDR2 FYNNEI. V lost 7 bases and J 0 bases, leaving 9 bases between the germline ends. The CDR3 has 14 amino acids. The CDR3 region is CASTGSSNTGELFF. The CDR3 DNA reads as TGTGCCAGCACCGGCAGTTCGAACACCGGGGAGCTGTTTTTT. The full variable domain, in which reference TRBV2 and TRBJ2-2 provide the parts outside the CDR3, is EPEVTQTPSHQVTQMGQEVILRCVPISNHLYFYWYRQILGQKVEFLVSFYNNEISEKSEIFDDQFSVERPDGSNFTLKIRSTKLEDSAMYFCASTGSSNTGELFFGEGSRLTVL.

The chain employs TRBV4-1 and TRBJ2-1, with TRBD2 matching over 10 bases. CDR3 size: 16 residues. Germline loops: CDR1 MGHRA, CDR2 YSYEKL. Trimming at V came to 4 bases and at J to 9 bases, leaving 12 bases not matched to a gene. In nucleotides, the CDR3 is TGCGCCAGCAGCCGATCAGGACTAGCGGCGCGGAGTGAGCAGTTCTTC. It specifies CASSRSGLAARSEQFF.